This entry lists 14 T cell receptor beta chains sequenced from one sample in a study of breast tumors, draining lymph nodes, adjacent tissues. TCRdb re-derived calls from the multiplex PCR reads in MiXCR, one entry per CDR3 protein. This sample has around 43,000 distinct CDR3 sequences; under 30% occur once, and the top ten carry 6.5% to 8%. Sequenced input: breast tumor tissue. The receptors stem from a female donor with breast cancer. Some clones in this sample may be carry-over from other donors' samples.

As for this clonotype: This may stem from a read error, because a much larger clone lies one nucleotide away. This chain links TRBV6-5 with TRBJ2-2; D is perhaps TRBD2 (6 bases). The CDR3 contains 13 residues. Germline CDR1 MNHEY, CDR2 SVGAGI. CDR3 amino acids: CASKDANTGGLFF. In DNA, the CDR3 is TGTGCCAGCAAGGACGCGAACACCGGGGGGCTGTTTTTT.

Ten or more counts support this clonotype. The chain is built from TRBV4-1 and TRBJ2-2, with 7 bases fitting TRBD2. Per the germline V gene, CDR1 is MGHRA and CDR2 is YSYEKL. Trimming took 10 bases from V and 4 from J; bases not matched to a gene: 9. The length of the CDR3 is 14 residues. As DNA, the CDR3 is TGCGCCATCCGGGAGGAGGGTGGCACCGGGGAGCTGTTTTTT. Translation gives CAIREEGGTGELFF.

There are many counts of this clonotype. V is TRBV28 and J is TRBJ1-5; 8 bases line up with TRBD1. Germline trimming cut 7 bases from V and 1 base from J; bases unmatched to any gene: 6. Germline CDR1 reads MDHEN; CDR2 reads SYDVKM. The CDR3 has 15 amino acids. CDR3 in amino acids: CASNLGQGSNQPQHF. Here the CDR3 DNA reads TGTGCCAGCAACCTTGGACAGGGCAGCAATCAGCCCCAGCATTTT.

In DNA, the CDR3 is TGTGCCAGCAGTGACGGGGGGGATGTGACCCAGTACTTC. Amino acid sequence: CASSDGGDVTQYF. V and J are TRBV2 and TRBJ2-5; 8 bases match TRBD2. The junction had 4 bases not matched to a gene; V was cut back by 3 bases and J by 7 bases. The germline CDR1 and CDR2 sequences are SNHLY and FYNNEI. This CDR3 is 13 amino acids long.

This clonotype was recorded at least ten times. The V and J genes are TRBV7-9 and TRBJ2-1; D ambiguous. V was clipped by 11 bases and J by 5 bases, with 13 bases between them. This CDR3 has 12 residues. CDR1 is SEHNR and CDR2 is FQNEAQ in the germline V gene (reference sequence). CDR3 nucleotide sequence: TGTGCCTACCCCCTTGGGCACAATGAGCAGTTCTTC. Protein: CAYPLGHNEQFF. Together with reference TRBV7-9 and TRBJ2-1, the CDR3 gives the full variable domain: DTGVSQNPRHKITKRGQNVTFRCDPISEHNRLYWYRQTLGQGPEFLTYFQNEAQLEKSRLLSDRFSAERPKGSFSTLEIQRTEQGDSAMYLCAYPLGHNEQFFGPGTRLTVL.

V gene TRBV20-1 combines with J gene TRBJ1-5; no clear D. Trimming shortened V by 5 bases and J by 3 bases, and 14 bases separated the two germline ends. Germline V gene lookup returns CDR1 DFQATT and CDR2 SNEGSKA (reference sequence). There are 14 residues in the CDR3. This chain's CDR3 is CSAWNEAANQPQHF. For the CDR3, the DNA is TGCAGTGCTTGGAACGAGGCGGCCAATCAGCCCCAGCATTTT.

At least ten counts were recorded for this clonotype. J is TRBJ1-2 and V is TRBV4-1, with TRBD1 matching over 7 bases. The V and J ends lost 4 bases and 4 bases, in that order; junction bases with no gene match: 9. Germline CDR1 is MGHRA and CDR2 is YSYEKL. The CDR3 sequence is 15 residues long. Here the CDR3 reads CASSRDTGAGYGYTF. In DNA form, the CDR3 reads TGCGCCAGCAGCCGAGACACAGGGGCGGGCTATGGCTACACCTTC.

This clonotype was counted at least ten times. The chain carries TRBV27 and TRBJ2-3; 9 bases match TRBD2. The CDR3 consists of 16 residues. Trimming took 5 bases from V and 4 from J; bases not matched to a gene: 10. Germline CDR1 and CDR2: MNHEY and SMNVEV (reference sequence). In nucleotides, the CDR3 is TGTGCCAGCAGTCCTCGACCCCGGACTAGCGCAGATACGCAGTATTTT. It encodes CASSPRPRTSADTQYF.

The chain joins TRBV7-9 to TRBJ2-5; 7 nucleotides line up with TRBD1. Germline V gives CDR1 SEHNR, CDR2 FQNEAQ (reference sequence). The CDR3 extends over 14 amino acids. V lost 4 bases to trimming and J lost 7 bases; unmatched junction nucleotides: 9. The CDR3 nucleotides read TGTGCCAGCAGCTCCGACAGGGTAGTGGGGACCCAGTACTTC. Translating gives CASSSDRVVGTQYF.

This clonotype was seen more than once but under ten times. CDR3 protein: CASSRIGGGHTEAFF. Written as DNA, the CDR3 is TGCGCCAGCAGCCGAATTGGGGGGGGACACACTGAAGCTTTCTTT. The chain recombines TRBV5-1 with TRBJ1-1, with a tentative D call TRBD1 (5 bases). The CDR3 contains 15 residues. Trimming left V 4 bases short and J 3 bases short, with 16 bases between. Germline values: CDR1 SGHRS, CDR2 YFSETQ.

The V and J genes are TRBV19 and TRBJ2-1; TRBD1 matches at 7 bases. With V trimmed by 4 bases and J by 9 bases, 6 bases remained unmatched. This CDR3 has 13 amino acids. From germline, CDR1 is LNHDA and CDR2 SQIVND (reference sequence). CDR3 nucleotide sequence: TGTGCCAGTAGTAATAACAGGGGCGGTGAGCAGTTCTTC. Translated, it gives CASSNNRGGEQFF.

The gene calls are TRBV19 and TRBJ2-3, with 8 nucleotides matching TRBD2. CDR1 and CDR2 (germline): LNHDA, SQIVND (reference sequence). The CDR3 has 16 residues. The ends lost 4 bases at V and 1 base at J; junction bases unmatched: 7. The CDR3 coding sequence is TGTGCCAGTAGTAACAGCGGGGGCCTGGGCACAGATACGCAGTATTTT. It codes for CASSNSGGLGTDTQYF.

This clonotype was picked up many times. The chain has TRBV13 and TRBJ2-5; 7 bases fit TRBD1. Trimming removed 1 base from V and 1 base from J; junction bases left unmatched: 3. The CDR3 runs 15 residues. Germline values: CDR1 PRHDT, CDR2 FYEKMQ (reference sequence). The CDR3 protein is CASSLVGQLQETQYF. CDR3 coding DNA: TGTGCCAGCAGCTTAGTGGGACAGCTCCAAGAGACCCAGTACTTC.

This clonotype showed up many times. The chain is built from TRBV25-1 and TRBJ1-4, with TRBD1 as a possible D gene (5 bases). CDR1 and CDR2 (germline): MGHDK, SYGVNS. This CDR3 is 15 amino acids long. Trimming took off 6 bases at V and 6 bases at J, with 17 bases between the two ends. The CDR3 DNA is TGTGCCAGCAGCTCAATCCAGGGCCTACATGAAAAACTGTTTTTT. Protein: CASSSIQGLHEKLFF.